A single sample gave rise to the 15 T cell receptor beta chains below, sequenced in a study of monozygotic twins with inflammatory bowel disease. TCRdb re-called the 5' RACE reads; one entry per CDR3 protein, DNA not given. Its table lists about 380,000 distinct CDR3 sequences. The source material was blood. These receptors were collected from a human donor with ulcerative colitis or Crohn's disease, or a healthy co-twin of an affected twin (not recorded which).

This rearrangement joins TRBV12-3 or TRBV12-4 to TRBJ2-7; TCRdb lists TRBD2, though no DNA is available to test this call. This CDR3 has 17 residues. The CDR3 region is CASSLGGRGGGTYEQYF.

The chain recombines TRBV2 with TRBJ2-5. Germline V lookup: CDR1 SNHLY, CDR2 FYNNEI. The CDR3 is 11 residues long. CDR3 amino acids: CASTYQETQYF. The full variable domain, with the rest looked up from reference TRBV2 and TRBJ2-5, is EPEVTQTPSHQVTQMGQEVILRCVPISNHLYFYWYRQILGQKVEFLVSFYNNEISEKSEIFDDQFSVERPDGSNFTLKIRSTKLEDSAMYFCASTYQETQYFGPGTRLLVL.

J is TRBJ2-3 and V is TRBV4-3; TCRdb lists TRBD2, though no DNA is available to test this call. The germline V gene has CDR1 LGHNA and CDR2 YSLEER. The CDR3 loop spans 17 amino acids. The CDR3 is CASSQDIQPSLTDTQYF.

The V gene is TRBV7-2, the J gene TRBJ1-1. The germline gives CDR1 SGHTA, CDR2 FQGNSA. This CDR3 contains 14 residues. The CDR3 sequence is CASSPSFRGTEAFF.

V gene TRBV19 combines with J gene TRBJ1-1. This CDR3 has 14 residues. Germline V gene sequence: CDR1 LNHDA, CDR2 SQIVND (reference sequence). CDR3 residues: CASSIYGGGTEAFF.

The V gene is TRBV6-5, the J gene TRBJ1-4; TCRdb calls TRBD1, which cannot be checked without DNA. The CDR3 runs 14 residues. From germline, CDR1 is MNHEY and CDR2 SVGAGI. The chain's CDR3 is CASSSLLGREKLFF.

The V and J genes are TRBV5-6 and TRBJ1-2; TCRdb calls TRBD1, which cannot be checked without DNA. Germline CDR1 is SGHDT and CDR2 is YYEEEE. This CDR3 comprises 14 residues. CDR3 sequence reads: CASSLGTGDYGYTF. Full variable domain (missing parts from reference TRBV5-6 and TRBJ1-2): DAGVTQSPTHLIKTRGQQVTLRCSPKSGHDTVSWYQQALGQGPQFIFQYYEEEERQRGNFPDRFSGHQFPNYSSELNVNALLLGDSALYLCASSLGTGDYGYTFGSGTRLTVV.

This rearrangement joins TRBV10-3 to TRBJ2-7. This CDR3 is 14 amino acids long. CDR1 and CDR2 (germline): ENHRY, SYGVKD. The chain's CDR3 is CAISELQGPYEQYF.

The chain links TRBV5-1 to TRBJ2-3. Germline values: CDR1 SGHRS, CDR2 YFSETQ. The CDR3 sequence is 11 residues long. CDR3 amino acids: CASSLAWTQYF.

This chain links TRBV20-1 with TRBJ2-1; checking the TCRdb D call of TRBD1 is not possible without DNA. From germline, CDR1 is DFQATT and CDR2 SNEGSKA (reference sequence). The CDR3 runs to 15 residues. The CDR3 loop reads CSAFRQRSSYNEQFF.

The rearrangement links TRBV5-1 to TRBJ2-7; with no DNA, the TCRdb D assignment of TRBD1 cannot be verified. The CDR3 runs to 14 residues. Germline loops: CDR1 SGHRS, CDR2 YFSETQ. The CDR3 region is CASSQDSQTYEQYF. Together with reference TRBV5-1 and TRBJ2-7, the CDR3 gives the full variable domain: KAGVTQTPRYLIKTRGQQVTLSCSPISGHRSVSWYQQTPGQGLQFLFEYFSETQRNKGNFPGRFSGRQFSNSRSEMNVSTLELGDSALYLCASSQDSQTYEQYFGPGTRLTVT.

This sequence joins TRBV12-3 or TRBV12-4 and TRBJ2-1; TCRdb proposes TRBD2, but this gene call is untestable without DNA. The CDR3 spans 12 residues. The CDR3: CASIRGYNEQFF.

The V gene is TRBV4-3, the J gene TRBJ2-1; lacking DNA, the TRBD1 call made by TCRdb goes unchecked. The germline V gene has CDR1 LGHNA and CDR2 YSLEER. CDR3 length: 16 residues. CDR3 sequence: CASSQDPTGPYNEQFF.

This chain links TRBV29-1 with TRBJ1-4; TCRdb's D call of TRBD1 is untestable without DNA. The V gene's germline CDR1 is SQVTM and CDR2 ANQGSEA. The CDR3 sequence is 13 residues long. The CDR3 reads CSVTGTSNEKLFF.

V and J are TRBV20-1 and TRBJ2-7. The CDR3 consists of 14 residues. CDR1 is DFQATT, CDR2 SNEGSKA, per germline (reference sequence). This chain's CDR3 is CSARLRQSSYEQYF.